The T cell receptor (beta chain) described here comes from a study of T-cell reconstitution after alpha-beta-depleted transplantation in children. Unique molecular identifiers featured in how the TCRbeta library was prepared. Each CDR3 protein gets one entry after TCRdb re-called the PCR reads with MiXCR. The table records 170,000 or so distinct CDR3 sequences, about 6.8% of them present only once. At least ten counts were recorded for this clonotype. This CDR3 is 13 amino acids long. V gave up 4 bases and J gave up 1 base, with 8 bases separating them. Per the germline V gene, CDR1 is SGHRS and CDR2 is YFSETQ.

This sequence originates from a human donor who donated a stem cell graft to a child with Wiskott-Aldrich syndrome. The specimen was PBMCs from the stem cell graft donor, collected from the stem cell graft. V usage is TRBV5-1 and J usage is TRBJ1-1, with D possibly TRBD1 on 5 matching bases. The CDR3 loop reads CASSIDRNTEAFF. CDR3 bases: TGCGCCAGCAGCATTGACAGGAACACTGAAGCTTTCTTT.